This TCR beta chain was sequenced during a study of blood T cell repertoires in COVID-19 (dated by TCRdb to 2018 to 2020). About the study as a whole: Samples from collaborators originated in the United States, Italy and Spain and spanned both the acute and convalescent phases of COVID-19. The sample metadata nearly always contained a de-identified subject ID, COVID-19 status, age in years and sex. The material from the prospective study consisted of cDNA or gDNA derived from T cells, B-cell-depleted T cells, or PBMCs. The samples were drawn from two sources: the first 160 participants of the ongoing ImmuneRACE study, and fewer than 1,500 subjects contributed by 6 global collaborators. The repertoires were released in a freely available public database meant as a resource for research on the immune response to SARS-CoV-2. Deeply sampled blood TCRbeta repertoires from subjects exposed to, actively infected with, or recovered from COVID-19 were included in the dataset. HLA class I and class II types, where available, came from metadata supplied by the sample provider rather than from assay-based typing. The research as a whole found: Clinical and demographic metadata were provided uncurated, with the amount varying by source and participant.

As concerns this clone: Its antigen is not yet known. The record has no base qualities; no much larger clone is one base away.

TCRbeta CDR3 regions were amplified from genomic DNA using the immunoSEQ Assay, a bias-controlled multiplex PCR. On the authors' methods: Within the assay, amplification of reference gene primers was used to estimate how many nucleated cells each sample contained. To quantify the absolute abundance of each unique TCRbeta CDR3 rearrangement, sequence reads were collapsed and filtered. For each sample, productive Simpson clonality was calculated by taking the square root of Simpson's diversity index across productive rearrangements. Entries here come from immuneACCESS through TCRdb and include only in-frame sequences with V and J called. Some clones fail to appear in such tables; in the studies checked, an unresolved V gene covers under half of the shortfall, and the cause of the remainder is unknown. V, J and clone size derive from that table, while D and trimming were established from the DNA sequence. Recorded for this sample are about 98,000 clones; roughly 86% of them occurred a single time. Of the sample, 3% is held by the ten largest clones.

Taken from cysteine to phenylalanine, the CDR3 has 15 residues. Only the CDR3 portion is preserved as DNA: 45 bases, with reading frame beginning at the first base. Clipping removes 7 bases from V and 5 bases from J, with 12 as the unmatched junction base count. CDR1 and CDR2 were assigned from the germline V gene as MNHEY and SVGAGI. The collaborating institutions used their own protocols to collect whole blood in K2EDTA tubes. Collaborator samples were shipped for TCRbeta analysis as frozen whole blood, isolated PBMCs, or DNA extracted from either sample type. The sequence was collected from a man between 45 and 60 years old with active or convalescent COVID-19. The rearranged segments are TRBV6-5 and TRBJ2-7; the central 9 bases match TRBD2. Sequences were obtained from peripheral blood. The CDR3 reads CASTVLAGGLNEQYF. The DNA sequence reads TGTGCCAGCACTGTACTTGCGGGGGGGCTTAACGAGCAGTACTTC.